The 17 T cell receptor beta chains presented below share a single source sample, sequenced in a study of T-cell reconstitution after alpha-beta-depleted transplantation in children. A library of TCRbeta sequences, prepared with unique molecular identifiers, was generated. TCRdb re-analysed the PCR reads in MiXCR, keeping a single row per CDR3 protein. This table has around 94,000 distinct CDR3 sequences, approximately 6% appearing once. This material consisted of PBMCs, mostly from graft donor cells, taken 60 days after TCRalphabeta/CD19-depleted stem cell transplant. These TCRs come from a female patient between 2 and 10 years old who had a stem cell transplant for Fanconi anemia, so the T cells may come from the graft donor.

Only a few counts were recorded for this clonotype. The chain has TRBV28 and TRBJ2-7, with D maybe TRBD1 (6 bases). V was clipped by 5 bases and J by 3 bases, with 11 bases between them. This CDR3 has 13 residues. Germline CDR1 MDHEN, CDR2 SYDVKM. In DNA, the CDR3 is TGTGCCAGCAGTACCACAGGGCGCTACGAGCAGTACTTC. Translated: CASSTTGRYEQYF.

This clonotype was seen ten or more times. CDR3 nucleotides: TGCGCCAGCAGCCATTATCAGGAAAACTCTAGGAACACTGAAGCTTTCTTT. Encoded protein: CASSHYQENSRNTEAFF. V and J are TRBV4-1 and TRBJ1-1, with D unclear. This CDR3 is 17 amino acids long. Trimming pared 3 bases from V and 1 base from J, leaving 18 bases between. The germline CDR1 and CDR2 sequences are MGHRA and YSYEKL.

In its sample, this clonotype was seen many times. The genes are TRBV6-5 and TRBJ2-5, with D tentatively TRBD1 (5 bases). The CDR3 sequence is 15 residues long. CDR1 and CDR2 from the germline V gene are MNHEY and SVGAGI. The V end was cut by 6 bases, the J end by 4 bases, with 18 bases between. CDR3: CASRLQTAIRETQYF. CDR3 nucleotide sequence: TGTGCCAGCAGATTACAGACAGCCATTAGAGAGACCCAGTACTTC.

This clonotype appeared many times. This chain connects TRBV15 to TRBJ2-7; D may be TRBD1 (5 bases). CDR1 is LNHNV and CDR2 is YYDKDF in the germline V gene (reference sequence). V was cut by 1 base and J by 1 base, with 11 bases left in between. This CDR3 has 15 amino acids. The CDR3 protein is CATSRGGLLSYEQYF. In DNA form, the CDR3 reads TGTGCCACCAGCAGAGGGGGCTTACTTTCCTACGAGCAGTACTTC. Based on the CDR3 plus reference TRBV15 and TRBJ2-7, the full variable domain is DAMVIQNPRYQVTQFGKPVTLSCSQTLNHNVMYWYQQKSSQAPKLLFHYYDKDFNNEADTPDNFQSRRPNTSFCFLDIRSPGLGDTAMYLCATSRGGLLSYEQYFGPGTRLTVT.

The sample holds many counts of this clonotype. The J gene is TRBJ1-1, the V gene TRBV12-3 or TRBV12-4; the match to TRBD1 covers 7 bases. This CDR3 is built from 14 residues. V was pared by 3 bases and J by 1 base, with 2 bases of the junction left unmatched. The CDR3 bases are TGTGCCAGCAGTTTTACAGGGGCGAACACTGAAGCTTTCTTT. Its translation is CASSFTGANTEAFF.

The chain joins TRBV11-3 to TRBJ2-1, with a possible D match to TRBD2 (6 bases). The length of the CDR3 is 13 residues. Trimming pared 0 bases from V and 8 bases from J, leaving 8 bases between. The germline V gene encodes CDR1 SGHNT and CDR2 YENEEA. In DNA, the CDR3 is TGTGCCAGCAGCTTAGAGGAGCGGGATGAGCAGTTCTTC. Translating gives CASSLEERDEQFF.

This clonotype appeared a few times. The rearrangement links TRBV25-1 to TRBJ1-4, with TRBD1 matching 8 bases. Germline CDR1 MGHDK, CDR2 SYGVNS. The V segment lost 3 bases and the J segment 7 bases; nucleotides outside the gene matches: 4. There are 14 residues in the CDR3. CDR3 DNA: TGTGCCAGCAGTGACAGGGGGCGCGCTGAAAAACTGTTTTTT. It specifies CASSDRGRAEKLFF. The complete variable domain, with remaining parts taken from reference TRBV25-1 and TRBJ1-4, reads EADIYQTPRYLVIGTGKKITLECSQTMGHDKMYWYQQDPGMELHLIHYSYGVNSTEKGDLSSESTVSRIRTEHFPLTLESARPSHTSQYLCASSDRGRAEKLFFGSGTQLSVL.

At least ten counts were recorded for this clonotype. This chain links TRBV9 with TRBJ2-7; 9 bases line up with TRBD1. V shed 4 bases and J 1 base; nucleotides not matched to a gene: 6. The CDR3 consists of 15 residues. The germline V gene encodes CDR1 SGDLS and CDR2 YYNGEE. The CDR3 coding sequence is TGTGCCAGCAGCCCTCCCGGGACAGGGTCCTACGAGCAGTACTTC. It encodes CASSPPGTGSYEQYF.

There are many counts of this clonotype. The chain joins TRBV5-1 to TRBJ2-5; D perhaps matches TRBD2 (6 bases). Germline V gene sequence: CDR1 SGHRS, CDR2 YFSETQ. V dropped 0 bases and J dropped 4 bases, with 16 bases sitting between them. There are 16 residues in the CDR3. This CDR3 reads CASSLAVWGDRETQYF. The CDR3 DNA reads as TGCGCCAGCAGCTTGGCCGTTTGGGGGGATCGAGAGACCCAGTACTTC.

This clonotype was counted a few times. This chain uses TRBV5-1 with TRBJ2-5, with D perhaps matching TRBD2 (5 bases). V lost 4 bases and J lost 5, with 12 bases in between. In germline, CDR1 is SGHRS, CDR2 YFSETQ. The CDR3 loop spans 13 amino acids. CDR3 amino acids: CASSPPGTETQYF. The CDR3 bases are TGCGCCAGCAGCCCTCCGGGAACGGAGACCCAGTACTTC.

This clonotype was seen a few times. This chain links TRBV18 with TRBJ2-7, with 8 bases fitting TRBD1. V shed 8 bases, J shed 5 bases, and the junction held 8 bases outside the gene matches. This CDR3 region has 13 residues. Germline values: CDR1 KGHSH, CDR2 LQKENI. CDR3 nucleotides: TGTGCCAGCGCCCGCAGGGGGCAGGACGAGCAGTACTTC. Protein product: CASARRGQDEQYF.

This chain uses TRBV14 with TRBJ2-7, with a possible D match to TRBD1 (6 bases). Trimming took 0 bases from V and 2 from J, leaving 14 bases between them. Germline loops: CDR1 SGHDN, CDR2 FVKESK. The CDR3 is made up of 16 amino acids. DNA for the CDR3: TGTGCCAGCAGCCAAGATGGGCAGGGGCCCCCCTACGAGCAGTACTTC. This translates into CASSQDGQGPPYEQYF.

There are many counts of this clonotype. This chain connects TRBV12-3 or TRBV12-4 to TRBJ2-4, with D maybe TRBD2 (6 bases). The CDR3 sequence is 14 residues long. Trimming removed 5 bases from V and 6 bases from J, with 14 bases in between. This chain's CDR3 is CASSPAGRVNIQYF. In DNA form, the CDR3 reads TGTGCCAGCAGTCCGGCGGGGCGGGTAAACATTCAGTACTTC.

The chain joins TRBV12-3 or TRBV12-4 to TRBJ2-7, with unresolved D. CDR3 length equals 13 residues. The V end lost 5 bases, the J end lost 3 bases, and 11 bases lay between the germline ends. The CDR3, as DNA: TGTGCCAGCAGTGCCCAACAAGGCTACGAGCAGTACTTC. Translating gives CASSAQQGYEQYF.

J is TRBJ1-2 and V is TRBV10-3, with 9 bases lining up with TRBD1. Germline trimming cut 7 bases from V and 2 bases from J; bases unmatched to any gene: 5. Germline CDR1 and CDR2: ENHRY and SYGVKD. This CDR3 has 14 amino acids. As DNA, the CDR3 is TGTGCCATCACCCGGGACAGGGAAAACTATGGCTACACCTTC. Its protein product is CAITRDRENYGYTF.

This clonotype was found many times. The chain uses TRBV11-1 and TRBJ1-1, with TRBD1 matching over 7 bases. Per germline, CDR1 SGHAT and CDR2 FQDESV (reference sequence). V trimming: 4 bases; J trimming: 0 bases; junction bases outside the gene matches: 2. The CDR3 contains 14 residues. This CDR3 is CASSSGTVNTEAFF. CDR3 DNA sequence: TGTGCCAGCAGCTCCGGGACAGTGAACACTGAAGCTTTCTTT.

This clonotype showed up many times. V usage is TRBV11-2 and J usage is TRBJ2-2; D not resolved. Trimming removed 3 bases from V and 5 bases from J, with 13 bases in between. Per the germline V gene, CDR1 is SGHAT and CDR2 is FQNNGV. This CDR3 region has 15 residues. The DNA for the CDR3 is TGTGCCAGCAGCTTTAGGGCGGCTTCGACCGGGGAGCTGTTTTTT. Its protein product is CASSFRAASTGELFF.